The 3 T cell receptor beta chains reported below all come from one sample, sequenced in a study of identical twins. TCRdb used MiXCR to reprocess the 5' RACE reads, holding one entry per CDR3 protein. This table has nearly 250,000 distinct CDR3 sequences, roughly 7% appearing once. The same data also contributed to another study, on yellow fever vaccine responses in identical twins.

Sequenced material: memory (CD45RO+) T cells sorted from blood. Receptor source: a woman under 30 in good health.

Ten or more counts support this clonotype. The rearrangement links TRBV4-2 to TRBJ2-6; no firm D call. CDR1 LGHNA and CDR2 YNFKEQ come from the germline V gene. The CDR3 contains 17 residues. Trimming cost V 0 bases and J 0 bases, with 9 bases left between them. The CDR3 loop reads CASSQDLLPSGANVLTF. The CDR3 nucleotides are TGTGCCAGCAGCCAAGATTTACTCCCCTCTGGGGCCAACGTCCTGACTTTC.

This chain joins TRBV28 and TRBJ2-7, with TRBD1 matching over 9 bases. CDR3 length: 13 residues. The germline V gene encodes CDR1 MDHEN and CDR2 SYDVKM. The junction had 4 bases not matched to a gene; V was cut back by 5 bases and J by 5 bases. Here the CDR3 reads CASSGWTGDEQYV. CDR3 DNA sequence: TGTGCCAGCAGTGGATGGACAGGGGACGAGCAGTACGTC.

This clonotype showed up many times. The rearrangement links TRBV20-1 to TRBJ2-1; TRBD2 might be the D (6 bases). The ends were cut back, 3 bases at V and 10 bases at J, with 10 bases in the middle. Looked up from germline, CDR1 is DFQATT and CDR2 is SNEGSKA (reference sequence). The CDR3 has 11 residues. The CDR3 is CSASPGVEQFF. In DNA, the CDR3 is TGCAGTGCTAGTCCGGGAGTGGAGCAGTTCTTC.